These 5 T cell receptor beta chains were all obtained from the same sample, sequenced in a study of cytomegalovirus exposure and HLA in healthy donors. PCR involved 60 Vbeta and 13 Jbeta primers. Sequencing used immunoSEQ multiplex PCR; TCRdb keeps in-frame clones, though not all of them. This sample has about 170,000 clones, with around 86% found just once. The source material was PBMCs. These receptors originate from a girl aged 2 to 10 in good health and CMV-seropositive.

This rearrangement joins TRBV19 to TRBJ1-4; TRBD1 agrees at 7 bases. V lost 4 bases, J lost 6 bases, and 17 bases stayed unmatched. The germline V gene has CDR1 LNHDA and CDR2 SQIVND (reference sequence). The CDR3 runs to 18 residues. The CDR3 coding sequence is TGTGCCAGTAGTACAACTATTACTACCGGGACAGCAGATGAAAAACTGTTTTTT. This encodes CASSTTITTGTADEKLFF.

This clone was detected only once. The chain has TRBV10-3 and TRBJ1-1, with 9 positions matching TRBD1. This CDR3 contains 16 residues. Looked up from germline, CDR1 is ENHRY and CDR2 is SYGVKD. V gave up 2 bases and J gave up 4 bases; unmatched junction bases: 8. The CDR3: CAISEPDRGESTEAFF. The CDR3 nucleotides are TGTGCCATCAGTGAGCCTGACAGGGGGGAGAGCACTGAAGCTTTCTTT.

CDR3 DNA: TGTGCCAGCAGCTTTCGTGAGCTCTCCTACGAGCAGTACTTC. It translates to CASSFRELSYEQYF. The chain employs TRBV7-8 and TRBJ2-7; D uncertain. V lost 3 bases, J lost 0 bases, and 9 bases lay in between. The CDR3 runs 14 residues. Germline V gene lookup returns CDR1 SGHVS and CDR2 FQNEAQ.

The V call is TRBV7-2, the J call TRBJ2-2; tentative D call: TRBD1 (5 bases). The length of the CDR3 is 15 residues. Germline V lookup: CDR1 SGHTA, CDR2 FQGNSA. Trimming took off 1 base at V and 0 bases at J, with 6 bases between the two ends. CDR3 DNA: TGTGCCAGCAGCTTAGGGACATCGAACACCGGGGAGCTGTTTTTT. Residues: CASSLGTSNTGELFF.

The V and J genes are TRBV5-3 and TRBJ2-1; TRBD2 aligns across 7 bases. TRBV5-3 falls under the ORF class, with uncertain function. V trimming: 4 bases; J trimming: 4 bases; junction bases outside the gene matches: 20. This CDR3 spans 19 amino acids. The chain's CDR3 is CARSPDNQATSVKYNEQFF. In DNA, the CDR3 is TGTGCCAGAAGCCCAGACAACCAAGCTACTAGCGTAAAATACAATGAGCAGTTCTTC.